The 21 T cell receptor beta chains presented below share a single source sample, sequenced in a study of PD-1 blockade in classical Hodgkin lymphoma (TCRdb year 2020). This specimen's time point label, interpreted: newly diagnosed, previously untreated cHL patient sample. A Miltenyi CD8+ T cell isolation kit was used for magnetic negative selection to purify CD8+ T cells from thawed PBMCs. To prepare the library, the immunoSEQ multiplex PCR assay was applied. TCRdb re-hosts the immuneACCESS table, in-frame sequences only. Its copies lack some clones; in the studies checked, an unresolved V gene accounts for under half of them, and the cause for the rest is not known. This sample has roughly 4,800 clones in its table, and 75% to 90% of those were observed once. Around an eighth of the sample rests with the top ten. The sample consisted of CD8+ T cells from blood. The receptors shown here come from a human donor with classical Hodgkin lymphoma.

This chain links TRBV6-5 with TRBJ1-2; D gene unclear. CDR3 length: 11 amino acids. From germline, CDR1 is MNHEY and CDR2 SVGAGI. V lost 6 bases and J lost 5, with 7 bases in between. CDR3 nucleotide sequence: TGTGCCAGCAGAACAGAGTATGGCTACACCTTC. This translates into CASRTEYGYTF.

This clone was found once. CDR3: CASSQDDGYNEQFF. For the CDR3, the DNA is TGCGCCAGCAGCCAAGATGACGGCTACAATGAGCAGTTCTTC. The chain employs TRBV4-3 and TRBJ2-1; D remains ambiguous. Germline assignment: CDR1 LGHNA and CDR2 YSLEER. This CDR3 spans 14 amino acids. The V gene lost 0 bases and the J gene lost 3 bases, with 6 bases spanning the gap.

The chain carries TRBV6-1 and TRBJ2-2; unclear D gene. The CDR3 is 13 amino acids. Germline CDR1 MNHNS, CDR2 SASEGT. The ends were cut back, 6 bases at V and 1 base at J, with 6 bases in the middle. The CDR3 sequence: CASRQENTGELFF. In nucleotides, the CDR3 is TGTGCCAGCAGGCAAGAGAACACCGGGGAGCTGTTTTTT.

The V gene is TRBV7-9, the J gene TRBJ2-3, with D perhaps matching TRBD2 (6 bases). The germline gives CDR1 SEHNR, CDR2 FQNEAQ (reference sequence). Trimming shortened V by 5 bases and J by 2 bases, and 20 bases separated the two germline ends. This CDR3 spans 17 amino acids. Here the CDR3 DNA reads TGTGCCAGCAGCCGCGGAGGGGCAGACATGTTCACAGATACGCAGTATTTT. Amino acids: CASSRGGADMFTDTQYF.

V gene TRBV7-2 combines with J gene TRBJ2-1; tentatively, D is TRBD1 or TRBD2 (5 bases each). V lost 0 bases and J lost 6, with 9 bases in between. Per the germline V gene, CDR1 is SGHTA and CDR2 is FQGNSA. The CDR3 is 14 amino acids. The CDR3: CASSLAGRSNEQFF. The CDR3 DNA follows: TGTGCCAGCAGCTTAGCGGGACGTTCCAATGAGCAGTTCTTC.

The chain joins TRBV11-2 to TRBJ2-2; D remains ambiguous. CDR1 is SGHAT, CDR2 FQNNGV, per germline. Trimming took 6 bases from V and 9 from J, leaving 8 bases between them. CDR3 length equals 11 residues. The CDR3 DNA is TGTGCCAGCAGAGAATATAGGGAGCTGTTTTTT. Translated: CASREYRELFF.

In DNA form, the CDR3 reads TGTGCCAGCGGACGGGACTACGAGCAGTACTTC. This encodes CASGRDYEQYF. The chain carries TRBV6-1 and TRBJ2-7, with TRBD2 as a possible D gene (5 bases). CDR1 and CDR2 from the germline V gene are MNHNS and SASEGT. V was trimmed by 8 bases and J by 3 bases, leaving 8 bases between them. The CDR3 length is 11 residues.

The chain is built from TRBV27 and TRBJ2-1; 7 bases map to TRBD2. The CDR3 runs 14 residues. With 3 bases clipped from V and 9 bases from J, the junction kept 8 bases outside the gene matches. Per the germline V gene, CDR1 is MNHEY and CDR2 is SMNVEV (reference sequence). For the CDR3, the DNA is TGTGCCAGCAGTTTGGGGGGAGGGTTTATTGAGCAGTTCTTC. Amino acid sequence: CASSLGGGFIEQFF.

This clone was seen just once. This chain joins TRBV7-9 and TRBJ2-5; no firm D call. CDR3 length: 12 amino acids. The germline V and J ends were trimmed by 4 bases and 5 bases, with 8 bases remaining between them. Germline V lookup: CDR1 SEHNR, CDR2 FQNEAQ (reference sequence). CDR3 bases: TGTGCCAGCAGCTCCCTCGGGGAGACCCAGTACTTC. Encoded protein: CASSSLGETQYF.

The rearrangement links TRBV12-5 to TRBJ2-7; unclear D gene. Germline CDR1 and CDR2: LGHNT and FRNRAP. V dropped 5 bases and J dropped 4 bases, with 6 bases sitting between them. The CDR3 length is 11 residues. Here the CDR3 reads CASGPAYEQYF. CDR3 DNA sequence: TGTGCTAGTGGTCCAGCTTACGAGCAGTACTTC.

The J gene is TRBJ2-3, the V gene TRBV5-1, with 8 bases matching TRBD2. CDR1 and CDR2 from the germline V gene are SGHRS and YFSETQ. V dropped 5 bases and J dropped 0; count of bases not matched to a gene: 5. The CDR3 contains 15 residues. This CDR3 reads CASRYSGASTDTQYF. In DNA form, the CDR3 reads TGCGCCAGCAGATATAGCGGGGCTAGCACAGATACGCAGTATTTT.

This chain uses TRBV10-2 with TRBJ2-5; 11 bases match TRBD2. The CDR3 has 14 residues. Germline loops: CDR1 WSHSY, CDR2 SAAADI. V gave up 9 bases and J gave up 1 base; unmatched junction bases: 4. The CDR3: CASRLAGPQETQYF. For the CDR3, the DNA is TGCGCCAGTAGACTAGCGGGGCCCCAAGAGACCCAGTACTTC.

The CDR3 bases are TGTGCCAGCAGCTTGGACAGGGTTGGGACCCAGTACTTC. This translates into CASSLDRVGTQYF. The rearrangement uses TRBV7-3 and TRBJ2-5; 8 bases line up with TRBD1. The CDR3 loop spans 13 amino acids. Germline V gives CDR1 SGHTA, CDR2 FQGTGA. V lost 3 bases and J lost 7; bases outside the gene matches: 4.

The V and J genes are TRBV7-2 and TRBJ1-4, with a possible D match to TRBD1 (5 bases). Between the trimmed V and J ends, which lost 3 bases and 4 bases, there was a span of 15 bases. The length of the CDR3 is 16 residues. Per the germline V gene, CDR1 is SGHTA and CDR2 is FQGNSA. The CDR3 coding sequence is TGTGCCAGCAGCTTGGGAACCAGGCAGGGTAATGAAAAACTGTTTTTT. Amino acids: CASSLGTRQGNEKLFF.

This chain joins TRBV9 and TRBJ2-1, with a possible D match to TRBD2 (6 bases). Deletions cut 3 bases from V and 2 bases from J, with 15 bases between. Germline V gene sequence: CDR1 SGDLS, CDR2 YYNGEE. The CDR3 has 16 residues. The CDR3 nucleotides read TGTGCCAGCAGCGCAGGGACTTCCATCCCCTACAATGAGCAGTTCTTC. It yields the protein CASSAGTSIPYNEQFF. The full variable domain, its missing parts supplied by reference TRBV9 and TRBJ2-1, is DSGVTQTPKHLITATGQRVTLRCSPRSGDLSVYWYQQSLDQGLQFLIQYYNGEERAKGNILERFSAQQFPDLHSELNLSSLELGDSALYFCASSAGTSIPYNEQFFGPGTRLTVL.

This clone was counted once. V usage is TRBV6-4 and J usage is TRBJ1-4; D unclear. The CDR3 spans 13 residues. Germline values: CDR1 MRHNA, CDR2 SNTAGT. Trimming took off 0 bases at V and 7 bases at J, with 6 bases between the two ends. DNA of the CDR3: TGTGCCAGCAGTGACTCCAAGGGTGAAAAACTGTTTTTT. This translates into CASSDSKGEKLFF.

V gene TRBV23-1 combines with J gene TRBJ1-6, with 9 bases identical to TRBD1. TRBV23-1 has ORF status, its function being uncertain. V trimming: 3 bases; J trimming: 8 bases; junction bases outside the gene matches: 5. The CDR3 sequence is 15 residues long. The CDR3 is CASSQPGQGDSPLHF. The CDR3 DNA sequence: TGCGCCAGCAGTCAGCCGGGACAGGGTGATTCACCCCTCCACTTT.

This clone is a singleton in its sample. The rearrangement links TRBV7-9 to TRBJ1-5, with unresolved D. CDR1 is SEHNR, CDR2 FQNEAQ, per germline (reference sequence). Trimming shortened V by 0 bases and J by 10 bases, and 4 bases separated the two germline ends. The CDR3 is 11 amino acids. The CDR3 DNA follows: TGTGCCAGCAGCTTAGCTGGACCCCAGCATTTT. The encoded protein is CASSLAGPQHF.

This rearrangement joins TRBV27 to TRBJ2-2; no definite D call. The CDR3 loop spans 13 amino acids. The germline V gene encodes CDR1 MNHEY and CDR2 SMNVEV (reference sequence). Trimming left V 5 bases short and J 6 bases short, with 10 bases between. CDR3 sequence: CASSTNDAGELFF. The CDR3, as DNA: TGTGCCAGCAGTACGAACGATGCCGGGGAGCTGTTTTTT.

This chain joins TRBV7-2 and TRBJ2-3; D may be TRBD1 (5 bases). The V gene lost 1 base and the J gene lost 0 bases, with 8 bases spanning the gap. Per the germline V gene, CDR1 is SGHTA and CDR2 is FQGNSA. The CDR3 has 15 amino acids. The CDR3 is CASSLGQISTDTQYF. As DNA, the CDR3 is TGTGCCAGCAGCTTAGGACAGATTAGCACAGATACGCAGTATTTT.

The genes are TRBV7-6 and TRBJ2-7, with 11 bases aligning to TRBD2. The length of the CDR3 is 15 residues. Germline V gene data show CDR1 as SGHVS and CDR2 as FNYEAQ. V gave up 0 bases and J gave up 4 bases; unmatched junction bases: 2. CDR3 nucleotides: TGTGCCAGCAGCTTAGCTAGCGGGGGGGTATACGAGCAGTACTTC. Protein sequence: CASSLASGGVYEQYF.